These T cell receptor beta chains were read from a single sample in a study of cytomegalovirus exposure and HLA in healthy donors. Sequenced by immunoSEQ multiplex PCR; TCRdb stores in-frame clones only, minus some. Among about 56,000 clones listed, 93% were seen once. The sequencing input was PBMCs. These TCRs come from a woman aged 18-35 years in good health and CMV-seropositive. The CDR3 runs from the conserved cysteine through the conserved F or W. The D gene is left open where the match is weak.

CASSLNFNEQFF	TRBV11-2	.
CASSGRTGREETQYF	TRBV7-8	TRBD1
CAGIPGKKRGYTF	TRBV28	.
CASSWTGGIADTQYF	TRBV11-3	TRBD1
CSASYYNEQFF	TRBV20-1	.
CASSVFGGEAQYF	TRBV9	TRBD2
CASSFGTGTNEKLFF	TRBV13	TRBD1
CAWSSQGAFYTGELFF	TRBV30	TRBD1
CASSPTTGARETQYF	TRBV18	TRBD1
CSVEDPRTGNEQYF	TRBV29-1	TRBD1
CASSPYDSGGTSGYTF	TRBV18	.
CASSFFGTSVNEQFF	TRBV27	TRBD2
CASRRSGGDTEAFF	TRBV28	.
CASSGRDRGPRGYTF	TRBV6-1	TRBD1
CATRPGQMNTEAFF	TRBV5-6	TRBD1
CASRGQTNYGYTF	TRBV2	TRBD1
CASSTGQVYEQYF	TRBV5-4	.
CATKTGTGNTEAFF	TRBV7-9	TRBD1
CASSLRTATYEQYF	TRBV5-1	.
CASSIALDYEQYF	TRBV19	.
CASTRNTEAFF	TRBV19	.
CASSSSRSEDLETQYF	TRBV7-8	.
CASSGGTTYEQYF	TRBV7-9	.
CASTTTGTGGLRLDTQYF	TRBV9	TRBD1
CASSPRQGWEETQYF	TRBV18	TRBD1
CSVEDRRARGYTF	TRBV29-1	.